This T cell receptor (beta chain) emerged from a study of cytomegalovirus exposure and HLA in healthy donors. About the research overall: Findings of an earlier analysis included 90 million to 120 million unique TCR beta sequences from 200 million or so T cells. The study, taken as a whole, reports: Of the V segments, some could not be distinguished, including TRBV6-2 and TRBV6-3, and were excluded.

The sample holds a few counts of this clone. Antigen: not known. The PCR had 60 Vbeta and 13 Jbeta primers. The table came from immunoSEQ multiplex PCR; TCRdb's copy has only in-frame clones and leaves some out. Among 100,000 to 150,000 clones listed, 76% were seen once. Germline V gives CDR1 SNHLY, CDR2 FYNNEI. V lost 5 bases and J 6 bases, leaving 16 bases between the germline ends. The CDR3 sequence is 14 residues long. The chain uses TRBV2 and TRBJ1-2; D uncertain. Sequenced material: PBMCs. This clonotype originated in a man over 45 in good health and CMV-seronegative. The CDR3 DNA reads TGTGCCAGCAGTCCCCCAGCAGCCGAGGATGGCTACACCTTC. Translation: CASSPPAAEDGYTF.